The 27 T cell receptor beta chains in this list originate from one sample, sequenced in a study of regulatory T cells in long-lasting Graves disease. Relying on iRepertoire HTBI primers and Arm-PCR of CDR3 regions, the team built TCR beta libraries. TCRdb reprocessed the multiplex PCR reads via MiXCR and lists one record per CDR3 protein. The table lists 400,000 to 500,000 distinct CDR3 sequences, 15% of them singletons. Regarding time point: newly diagnosed GD, antithyroid drugs for less than 3 months. PBMCs were the source of the RNA used for TCR sequencing. The data also belong to a second study, concerning T cells in Graves' hyperthyroidism and ophthalmopathy.

The input for sequencing was peripheral blood mononuclear cells (PBMCs), taken at new diagnosis, from a patient treated with antithyroid drugs. These receptors were obtained from a woman aged 35 to 49 with Graves disease.

The chain combines TRBV5-1 with TRBJ2-6; the D is unclear. Germline V gene lookup returns CDR1 SGHRS and CDR2 YFSETQ. Trimming took 3 bases from V and 4 from J, leaving 8 bases between them. CDR3 length equals 14 residues. The CDR3 region is CASSSGPGANVLTF. CDR3 DNA: TGCGCCAGCAGCTCGGGTCCCGGGGCCAACGTCCTGACTTTC.

To note about this clonotype: A far larger clone is off by one base, so a read error is likely. The chain uses TRBV12-3 or TRBV12-4 and TRBJ2-5; D perhaps matches TRBD2 (5 bases). V lost 5 bases, J lost 5 bases, and 12 bases lay in between. The CDR3 sequence is 13 residues long. The CDR3 reads CASSDPSGETQYF. Written as DNA, the CDR3 is TGTGCCAGCAGTGATCCCTCGGGGGAGACCCAGTACTTC.

At least ten counts were recorded for this clonotype. This chain uses TRBV27 with TRBJ1-1; TRBD1 matches 7 bases. Per germline, CDR1 MNHEY and CDR2 SMNVEV (reference sequence). V lost 5 bases to trimming and J lost 3 bases; unmatched junction nucleotides: 6. The CDR3 covers 14 residues. This CDR3 is CASSETGFYTEAFF. The DNA for the CDR3 is TGTGCCAGCAGTGAGACAGGGTTTTACACTGAAGCTTTCTTT.

V is TRBV4-1 and J is TRBJ2-5, with 12 bases that match TRBD2. With V trimmed by 8 bases and J by 5 bases, 6 bases remained unmatched. The CDR3 is made up of 14 amino acids. Per the germline V gene, CDR1 is MGHRA and CDR2 is YSYEKL. DNA for the CDR3: TGCGCCAGCGGACTAGCGGGAAGGGGGGAGACCCAGTACTTC. Amino acids: CASGLAGRGETQYF.

The table lists this clonotype with many counts. V usage is TRBV29-1 and J usage is TRBJ2-7, with D perhaps matching TRBD2 (6 bases). This CDR3 has 14 residues. The V end lost 6 bases, the J end lost 1 base, and 16 bases lay between the germline ends. Germline loops: CDR1 SQVTM, CDR2 ANQGSEA. CDR3 nucleotides: TGCAGCGTACGGGGCCTAGCGAGTTCCTACGAGCAGTACTTC. Amino acid sequence: CSVRGLASSYEQYF.

The genes are TRBV5-5 and TRBJ1-2; no firm D call. V lost 2 bases to trimming and J lost 3 bases, with 11 bases between them. Per the germline V gene, CDR1 is SGHKS and CDR2 is YYEKEE (reference sequence). The CDR3 spans 14 residues. CDR3 sequence: CASSFGRWDYGYTF. The CDR3 DNA follows: TGTGCCAGCAGCTTTGGCAGATGGGACTATGGCTACACCTTC.

V and J are TRBV2 and TRBJ1-5; D ambiguous. CDR1 and CDR2 from the germline V gene are SNHLY and FYNNEI. The V and J ends lost 7 bases and 0 bases respectively, with 7 bases between them. CDR3 length equals 13 residues. CDR3 in amino acids: CASTQNSNQPQHF. For the CDR3, the DNA is TGTGCCAGCACACAGAATAGCAATCAGCCCCAGCATTTT.

This clonotype was seen many times. The V and J genes are TRBV12-3 or TRBV12-4 and TRBJ1-3, with D perhaps TRBD1 (5 bases). V gave up 1 base and J gave up 1 base, with 11 bases separating them. This CDR3 is 16 amino acids long. The CDR3 DNA is TGTGCCAGCAGTTTAGACCCAGGGAGATCTGGAAACACCATATATTTT. Its translation: CASSLDPGRSGNTIYF.

This clonotype was seen more than once but under ten times. The DNA of the CDR3 is TGTGCCACCAGCAGAGAAAGACAGGGCGGCTACACCTTC. This codes for CATSRERQGGYTF. The chain employs TRBV15 and TRBJ1-2; 7 nucleotides match TRBD1. Germline CDR1 is LNHNV and CDR2 is YYDKDF (reference sequence). The CDR3 runs 13 residues. J lost 8 bases, V lost 0 bases, and 3 bases had no gene match.

The chain links TRBV9 to TRBJ2-6; no definite D call. The CDR3 runs 15 residues. CDR1 is SGDLS and CDR2 is YYNGEE in the germline V gene. V lost 4 bases and J lost 2, with 10 bases in between. In DNA form, the CDR3 reads TGTGCCAGCAGCTCTTGGAGTACTGGGGCCAACGTCCTGACTTTC. Translating it yields CASSSWSTGANVLTF. Together with reference TRBV9 and TRBJ2-6, the CDR3 gives the full variable domain: DSGVTQTPKHLITATGQRVTLRCSPRSGDLSVYWYQQSLDQGLQFLIQYYNGEERAKGNILERFSAQQFPDLHSELNLSSLELGDSALYFCASSSWSTGANVLTFGAGSRLTVL.

The chain joins TRBV20-1 to TRBJ2-3; D unclear. Trimming took 0 bases from V and 2 from J, leaving 15 bases between them. CDR3 length equals 16 residues. Germline CDR1 is DFQATT and CDR2 is SNEGSKA (reference sequence). CDR3: CSARDSRLAHTDTQYF. The CDR3 DNA reads TGCAGTGCTAGAGATTCGAGGTTGGCACACACAGATACGCAGTATTTT.

As regards this clonotype: A much larger clone lies a single base off, so this may be a read error. The V and J genes are TRBV12-3 or TRBV12-4 and TRBJ2-1, with D possibly TRBD2 on 5 matching bases. V lost 3 bases and J 2 bases, leaving 20 bases between the germline ends. This CDR3 is 18 amino acids long. This CDR3 is CASSFWANERVPYNEQFF. The CDR3 nucleotides read TGTGCCAGCAGTTTTTGGGCAAACGAGAGGGTTCCCTACAATGAGCAGTTCTTC.

This clonotype was counted many times. The chain carries TRBV4-1 and TRBJ2-3; D gene uncertain. Germline V lookup: CDR1 MGHRA, CDR2 YSYEKL. CDR3 length: 12 residues. The ends were cut back, 3 bases at V and 6 bases at J, with 7 bases in the middle. The CDR3 bases are TGCGCCAGCAGCCATATCCCGGATACGCAGTATTTT. Amino acids: CASSHIPDTQYF.

The table lists this clonotype with a few counts. The V and J genes are TRBV20-1 and TRBJ2-2; D is perhaps TRBD2 (5 bases). CDR1 and CDR2 from the germline V gene are DFQATT and SNEGSKA (reference sequence). V was clipped by 0 bases and J by 4 bases, with 15 bases between them. The CDR3 covers 16 residues. This CDR3 is CSARDRLWAGTGELFF. CDR3 nucleotide sequence: TGCAGTGCTAGAGATCGCCTTTGGGCGGGCACCGGGGAGCTGTTTTTT.

Many counts were recorded for this clonotype. The chain has TRBV27 and TRBJ2-7; D is perhaps TRBD2 (6 bases). Trimming took 3 bases from V and 4 from J, leaving 13 bases between them. The CDR3 length is 14 residues. Germline V gene sequence: CDR1 MNHEY, CDR2 SMNVEV (reference sequence). This chain's CDR3 is CASSFRRGIYEQYF. The CDR3 coding sequence is TGTGCCAGCAGTTTCAGGAGGGGTATATACGAGCAGTACTTC.

Ten or more counts support this clonotype. This sequence joins TRBV13 and TRBJ2-7; 8 bases are shared with TRBD1. This CDR3 is 14 amino acids long. Unmatched junction bases numbered 8, after V lost 5 bases and J lost 5 bases. Germline CDR1 PRHDT, CDR2 FYEKMQ (reference sequence). CDR3: CASSPQGARNEQYF. In DNA form, the CDR3 reads TGTGCCAGCAGCCCCCAGGGGGCGCGGAACGAGCAGTACTTC. The full variable domain, with the rest looked up from reference TRBV13 and TRBJ2-7, is AAGVIQSPRHLIKEKRETATLKCYPIPRHDTVYWYQQGPGQDPQFLISFYEKMQSDKGSIPDRFSAQQFSDYHSELNMSSLELGDSALYFCASSPQGARNEQYFGPGTRLTVT.

The table lists this clonotype with many counts. The chain carries TRBV9 and TRBJ2-5, with no clear D. This CDR3 region has 13 residues. Germline values: CDR1 SGDLS, CDR2 YYNGEE. V shed 0 bases and J shed 2 bases, with 5 bases lying between them. The CDR3: CASSVGTQETQYF. CDR3 in DNA: TGTGCCAGCAGCGTAGGCACACAAGAGACCCAGTACTTC.

This clonotype was counted many times. V is TRBV2 and J is TRBJ2-7; 8 bases agree with TRBD1. The CDR3 covers 13 residues. V shed 7 bases, J shed 3 bases, and the junction held 5 bases outside the gene matches. Germline loops: CDR1 SNHLY, CDR2 FYNNEI. The CDR3: CASKDRAGYEQYF. The CDR3 DNA is TGTGCCAGCAAGGACAGGGCAGGCTACGAGCAGTACTTC. The full variable domain, its missing parts supplied by reference TRBV2 and TRBJ2-7, is EPEVTQTPSHQVTQMGQEVILRCVPISNHLYFYWYRQILGQKVEFLVSFYNNEISEKSEIFDDQFSVERPDGSNFTLKIRSTKLEDSAMYFCASKDRAGYEQYFGPGTRLTVT.

This clonotype was counted at least ten times. The chain carries TRBV19 and TRBJ1-5, with D uncertain. Germline V gene data show CDR1 as LNHDA and CDR2 as SQIVND (reference sequence). CDR3 length: 15 amino acids. V lost 4 bases and J lost 0, with 10 bases in between. The CDR3 loop reads CASSKTTNSNQPQHF. CDR3 DNA: TGTGCCAGTAGTAAGACAACGAATAGCAATCAGCCCCAGCATTTT.

In its sample, this clonotype was seen many times. V gene TRBV7-8 combines with J gene TRBJ2-7, with D tentatively TRBD2 (5 bases). The V gene's germline CDR1 is SGHVS and CDR2 FQNEAQ. The V end was cut by 2 bases, the J end by 3 bases, with 11 bases between. This CDR3 spans 14 amino acids. As DNA, the CDR3 is TGTGCCAGCAGCTTATCGGGAACTCTCTACGAGCAGTACTTC. Translating it yields CASSLSGTLYEQYF.

In its sample, this clonotype was seen many times. The gene calls are TRBV2 and TRBJ2-1, with a tentative D call TRBD2 (9 bases). CDR1 and CDR2 from the germline V gene are SNHLY and FYNNEI. CDR3 length equals 20 residues. V was cut by 4 bases and J by 0 bases, with 25 bases left in between. CDR3 amino acids: CASSGPQGAASGNSYNEQFF. The CDR3 nucleotides read TGTGCCAGCAGTGGGCCCCAGGGGGCGGCTAGCGGGAACTCCTACAATGAGCAGTTCTTC.

This clonotype was recorded at least ten times. J is TRBJ1-1 and V is TRBV9; D is unresolved. The germline V gene encodes CDR1 SGDLS and CDR2 YYNGEE. V lost 4 bases, J lost 1 base, and 11 bases lay in between. The CDR3 runs 14 residues. The CDR3 spells CASSLRTANTEAFF. CDR3 DNA: TGTGCCAGCAGCTTACGGACGGCGAACACTGAAGCTTTCTTT.

In its sample, this clonotype was seen a few times. The chain combines TRBV5-1 with TRBJ1-2; tentatively, D is TRBD1 (5 bases). The germline V and J ends were trimmed by 4 bases and 7 bases, with 14 bases remaining between them. Germline loops: CDR1 SGHRS, CDR2 YFSETQ. The CDR3 has 13 amino acids. CDR3 in DNA: TGCGCCAGCAGCGTAGGGACCGCCGTTGGCTACACCTTC. It yields the protein CASSVGTAVGYTF.

The table lists this clonotype with many counts. V and J are TRBV20-1 and TRBJ2-7; D is possibly TRBD1 (5 bases). V lost 7 bases and J 1 base, leaving 8 bases between the germline ends. The CDR3 has 11 amino acids. The germline CDR1 and CDR2 sequences are DFQATT and SNEGSKA (reference sequence). The CDR3 coding sequence is TGCAGTGTCCAGGGTTCCTACGAGCAGTACTTC. It encodes CSVQGSYEQYF.

About this clonotype itself: Just one base apart from a much larger clone, this may be a read error. The chain is built from TRBV2 and TRBJ2-1; D possibly corresponds to TRBD1 (5 bases). The better agreement between TRBJ2-3 and the DNA end casts doubt on the J call. The CDR3 spans 16 residues. Per germline, CDR1 SNHLY and CDR2 FYNNEI. The CDR3 DNA sequence: TGTGCCAGCAGTGGATTTAGGCAGGGTGGAGCAGGTACGCAGTATTTT. It yields the protein CASSGFRQGGAGTQYF.

A few counts support this clonotype. This rearrangement joins TRBV3-1 to TRBJ2-7; 7 nucleotides match TRBD2. V gave up 4 bases and J gave up 4 bases; unmatched junction bases: 10. CDR3 length equals 15 residues. Germline assignment: CDR1 LGHDT and CDR2 YNNKEL (reference sequence). The CDR3 coding sequence is TGTGCCAGCAGCCCCATACTAGCGTTGAGGTACGAGCAGTACTTC. It specifies CASSPILALRYEQYF.

This clonotype has just a few counts. The gene calls are TRBV7-9 and TRBJ2-2; 7 nucleotides agree with TRBD2. CDR1 is SEHNR, CDR2 FQNEAQ, per germline (reference sequence). This CDR3 has 15 residues. V lost 4 bases and J lost 2; bases outside the gene matches: 4. The CDR3 here is CASSSTSVNTGELFF. The CDR3 nucleotides are TGTGCCAGCAGCTCCACTAGCGTAAACACCGGGGAGCTGTTTTTT.